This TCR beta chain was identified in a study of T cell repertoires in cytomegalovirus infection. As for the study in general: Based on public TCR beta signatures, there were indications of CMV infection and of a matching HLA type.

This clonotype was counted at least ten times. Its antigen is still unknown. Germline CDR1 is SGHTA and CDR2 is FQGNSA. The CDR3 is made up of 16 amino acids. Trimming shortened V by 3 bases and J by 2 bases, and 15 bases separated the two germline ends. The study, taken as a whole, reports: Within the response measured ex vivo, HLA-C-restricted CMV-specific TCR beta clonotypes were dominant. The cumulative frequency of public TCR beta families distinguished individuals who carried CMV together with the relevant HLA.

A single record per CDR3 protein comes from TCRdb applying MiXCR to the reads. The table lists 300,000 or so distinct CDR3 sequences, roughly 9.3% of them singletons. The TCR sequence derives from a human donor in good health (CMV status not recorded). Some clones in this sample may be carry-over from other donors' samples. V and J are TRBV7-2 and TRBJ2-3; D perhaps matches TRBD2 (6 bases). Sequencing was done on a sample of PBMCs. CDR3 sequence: CASSLRGLPNTDTQYF. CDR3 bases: TGTGCCAGCAGCTTGAGGGGACTGCCGAACACAGATACGCAGTATTTT.